The clone carrying this T cell receptor (beta chain) was counted once. These data originate in a study of blood T cell repertoires in COVID-19. Libraries were prepared by immunoSEQ multiplex PCR; TCRdb keeps only in-frame clonotypes and omits some of them. The table has about 46,000 clones, around 89% seen once; the top ten hold approximately 10%. From germline, CDR1 is MGHRA and CDR2 YSYEKL. The CDR3 sequence is 14 residues long. V lost 5 bases and J lost 2, with 9 bases in between. The chain uses TRBV4-1 and TRBJ2-2; possible D gene TRBD2, 5 bases. The sequenced material came from peripheral blood. The sequence was obtained from a middle-aged man with active COVID-19. CDR3 residues: CASSFSENTGELFF. The CDR3 DNA follows: TGCGCCAGCAGCTTTAGCGAAAACACCGGGGAGCTGTTTTTT.